The 26 T cell receptor beta chains reported below all come from one sample, sequenced in a study of blood T cell repertoires in COVID-19. Measured with immunoSEQ multiplex PCR; TCRdb has only the in-frame clones, and not every one. The sample records over 100,000 clones, 85% to 90% being singletons. Specimen: peripheral blood. These receptors originate from a human donor in a cohort sampled during active COVID-19.

The CDR3 region has the DNA TGTGCCAGCAGTCCTCAGGGGCTCTGTGGTCGGACGGAGACCCAGTACTTC. Amino acids: CASSPQGLCGRTETQYF. The chain links TRBV28 to TRBJ2-5; a possible D gene is TRBD1 (6 bases). The CDR3 has 17 residues. V was cut by 5 bases and J by 5 bases, with 24 bases left in between. Germline lookup yields CDR1 MDHEN and CDR2 SYDVKM.

J is TRBJ2-1 and V is TRBV12-5, with D possibly TRBD2 on 6 matching bases. Germline CDR1 LGHNT, CDR2 FRNRAP. The V and J ends lost 1 base and 4 bases respectively, with 14 bases between them. The CDR3 spans 16 residues. CDR3 residues: CASGLGELANYNEQFF. Written as DNA, the CDR3 is TGTGCTAGTGGTTTGGGGGAGCTAGCGAATTACAATGAGCAGTTCTTC.

This clone was seen a few times. The CDR3 nucleotides read TGTGCCAGCAGCGTAGGTGCCTTAGCGGGAGTAGTTGGAGAGACCCAGTACTTC. Amino acid sequence: CASSVGALAGVVGETQYF. This sequence joins TRBV9 and TRBJ2-5, with 9 bases aligning to TRBD2. V lost 0 bases and J lost 4; bases outside the gene matches: 13. The CDR3 contains 18 residues. The V gene's germline CDR1 is SGDLS and CDR2 YYNGEE.

This clone was detected only once. The chain uses TRBV18 and TRBJ1-5, with D hard to call. This CDR3 contains 17 residues. V lost 3 bases to trimming and J lost 0 bases, with 15 bases between them. Per the germline V gene, CDR1 is KGHSH and CDR2 is LQKENI. The CDR3 here is CASSPGMRTDSNQPQHF. The CDR3 region has the DNA TGTGCCAGCTCACCCGGGATGAGGACGGATAGCAATCAGCCCCAGCATTTT.

The chain links TRBV5-1 to TRBJ2-6, with D possibly TRBD2 on 6 matching bases. Per germline, CDR1 SGHRS and CDR2 YFSETQ. The CDR3 is 15 residues long. With 1 base removed from V and 2 bases from J, the gap between germline ends came to 7 bases. CDR3 sequence reads: CASSLTGAGANVLTF. In DNA form, the CDR3 reads TGCGCCAGCAGCTTGACGGGGGCTGGGGCCAACGTCCTGACTTTC.

This chain uses TRBV12-3 or TRBV12-4 with TRBJ2-1, with TRBD1 identical over 7 bases. This CDR3 contains 13 residues. The J segment lost 9 bases and the V segment lost 2 bases, leaving 4 bases of the junction unmatched. This CDR3 reads CASSLTGVGEQFF. The CDR3, as DNA: TGTGCCAGCAGTTTAACAGGGGTCGGTGAGCAGTTCTTC.

The gene calls are TRBV19 and TRBJ1-1; 7 bases map to TRBD1. The CDR3 is made up of 14 amino acids. Germline values: CDR1 LNHDA, CDR2 SQIVND (reference sequence). V shed 5 bases, J shed 1 base, and the junction held 4 bases outside the gene matches. CDR3 coding DNA: TGTGCCAGTAGTTCGGGACAGAGGAACACTGAAGCTTTCTTT. It yields the protein CASSSGQRNTEAFF.

Remarks on this clone: The identical CDR3 is also encoded by other nucleotide sequences in the sample. This chain uses TRBV3-1 (or the pseudogene TRBV3-2) with TRBJ1-3; 7 nucleotides line up with TRBD1. Germline V lookup: CDR1 LGHDT, CDR2 YNNKEL (reference sequence). CDR3 length: 15 residues. Trimming at V came to 0 bases and at J to 4 bases, leaving 3 bases not matched to a gene. The CDR3 loop reads CASSQETGLGNTIYF. The CDR3, as DNA: TGTGCCAGCAGCCAAGAGACAGGGTTGGGAAACACCATATATTTT.

The V call is TRBV7-8, the J call TRBJ2-5; D is perhaps TRBD2 (7 bases). The V gene lost 5 bases and the J gene lost 5 bases, with 15 bases spanning the gap. The CDR3 extends over 14 amino acids. Germline CDR1 is SGHVS and CDR2 is FQNEAQ. The CDR3 loop reads CASSTRGAGETQYF. CDR3 nucleotides: TGTGCCAGCAGCACCCGGGGGGCGGGGGAGACCCAGTACTTC.

The rearrangement uses TRBV11-3 and TRBJ2-1, with D unclear. Germline loops: CDR1 SGHNT, CDR2 YENEEA. V was pared by 5 bases and J by 2 bases, with 19 bases between. The CDR3 is made up of 17 amino acids. CDR3 sequence: CASSPLTLIGAYNEQFF. CDR3 sequence (DNA): TGTGCCAGCAGCCCCCTTACCCTAATAGGAGCCTACAATGAGCAGTTCTTC.

CDR3 residues: CASSPPGGTTPLHF. The CDR3 nucleotides are TGTGCCAGCAGCCCCCCGGGAGGTACCACACCCCTCCACTTT. The J gene is TRBJ1-6, the V gene TRBV5-5; D ambiguous. Trimming took off 4 bases at V and 11 bases at J, with 16 bases between the two ends. Germline CDR1 and CDR2: SGHKS and YYEKEE (reference sequence). The CDR3 length is 14 residues.

This chain uses TRBV7-8 with TRBJ2-5, with no clear D. Trimming cost V 2 bases and J 4 bases, with 11 bases left between them. The germline gives CDR1 SGHVS, CDR2 FQNEAQ. The CDR3 length is 14 residues. In nucleotides, the CDR3 is TGTGCCAGCAGCTTAACGAGAGAAACAGAGACCCAGTACTTC. Protein: CASSLTRETETQYF.

The chain couples TRBV11-3 to TRBJ2-3, with a weak D call TRBD2 (5 bases). In germline, CDR1 is SGHNT, CDR2 YENEEA. CDR3 size: 12 residues. Trimming took off 2 bases at V and 6 bases at J, with 6 bases between the two ends. The CDR3 nucleotides are TGTGCCAGCAGCTTAAGGAGGGATACGCAGTATTTT. Translation gives CASSLRRDTQYF.

V usage is TRBV6-1 and J usage is TRBJ2-1; 14 nucleotides match TRBD2. This CDR3 has 20 residues. V lost 4 bases, J lost 5 bases, and 16 bases stayed unmatched. Germline V gene data show CDR1 as MNHNS and CDR2 as SASEGT. The DNA for the CDR3 is TGTGCCAGCAGTGGGGGGCCGGGACTAGCGGGAGTCATACGCCACAATGAGCAGTTCTTC. As protein: CASSGGPGLAGVIRHNEQFF.

The chain carries TRBV11-2 and TRBJ2-1; TRBD2 is a possible D gene (5 bases). This CDR3 spans 15 amino acids. From germline, CDR1 is SGHAT and CDR2 FQNNGV. Trimming took 2 bases from V and 3 from J, leaving 11 bases between them. The CDR3 bases are TGTGCCAGCAGCTTACCGGGGATGGGCTACAATGAGCAGTTCTTC. Translated, it gives CASSLPGMGYNEQFF.

This clone was counted only a few times. This sequence joins TRBV3-1 (or the pseudogene TRBV3-2) and TRBJ1-3; D ambiguous. CDR1 LGHDT and CDR2 YNNKEL come from the germline V gene (reference sequence). The CDR3 totals 13 residues. Trimming left V 4 bases short and J 0 bases short, with 4 bases between. The CDR3 nucleotides read TGTGCCAGCAGCCCCTACTCTGGAAACACCATATATTTT. Its translation is CASSPYSGNTIYF.

The V and J genes are TRBV9 and TRBJ2-1; TRBD2 agrees at 9 bases. CDR1 and CDR2 (germline): SGDLS, YYNGEE. Germline trimming cut 0 bases from V and 7 bases from J; bases unmatched to any gene: 5. The CDR3 loop spans 15 amino acids. The CDR3 DNA follows: TGTGCCAGCAGCGTAGCGGCGGGGGGGCCAAATGAGCAGTTCTTC. Translated, it gives CASSVAAGGPNEQFF. Combining the CDR3 with reference TRBV9 and TRBJ2-1 gives the whole variable domain DSGVTQTPKHLITATGQRVTLRCSPRSGDLSVYWYQQSLDQGLQFLIQYYNGEERAKGNILERFSAQQFPDLHSELNLSSLELGDSALYFCASSVAAGGPNEQFFGPGTRLTVL.

The chain couples TRBV7-2 to TRBJ2-7; no clear D. This CDR3 contains 13 residues. Per germline, CDR1 SGHTA and CDR2 FQGNSA. Trimming left V 5 bases short and J 6 bases short, with 14 bases between. The CDR3 here is CASSPVFRGEQYF. The CDR3 DNA sequence: TGTGCCAGCAGCCCCGTGTTTAGAGGCGAGCAGTACTTC.

The chain recombines TRBV10-3 with TRBJ1-1; 7 nucleotides match TRBD1. CDR1 is ENHRY and CDR2 is SYGVKD in the germline V gene. The CDR3 spans 14 residues. J lost 3 bases, V lost 6 bases, and 7 bases had no gene match. CDR3 sequence reads: CAISLQGKDTEAFF. CDR3 nucleotides: TGTGCCATCAGCTTACAGGGGAAGGACACTGAAGCTTTCTTT.

The chain is built from TRBV19 and TRBJ1-2; 7 bases match TRBD1. CDR3 size: 19 residues. J gave up 0 bases and V 6 bases, and 19 bases lay outside the gene matches. Germline CDR1 is LNHDA and CDR2 is SQIVND (reference sequence). As DNA, the CDR3 is TGTGCCAGTAGGCCCCAACAGGGGCAATCCTTTCAAGCTAACTATGGCTACACCTTC. It codes for CASRPQQGQSFQANYGYTF. Together with reference TRBV19 and TRBJ1-2, the CDR3 gives the full variable domain: DGGITQSPKYLFRKEGQNVTLSCEQNLNHDAMYWYRQDPGQGLRLIYYSQIVNDFQKGDIAEGYSVSREKKESFPLTVTSAQKNPTAFYLCASRPQQGQSFQANYGYTFGSGTRLTVV.

The genes are TRBV18 and TRBJ2-7; 14 bases match TRBD2. Germline V lookup: CDR1 KGHSH, CDR2 LQKENI. The CDR3 runs to 15 residues. Unmatched junction bases numbered 5, after V lost 3 bases and J lost 7 bases. In nucleotides, the CDR3 is TGTGCCAGCTCACCGGGACTAGCGGGAGCTAATGAGCAGTACTTC. This sequence encodes CASSPGLAGANEQYF.

The genes are TRBV7-8 and TRBJ1-4; 7 bases fit TRBD1. The trim removed 5 bases at V and 10 bases at J, leaving 13 bases unmatched. Germline loops: CDR1 SGHVS, CDR2 FQNEAQ. The CDR3 is 15 amino acids. The chain's CDR3 is CASSRQGLSLGKLFF. The CDR3 DNA reads as TGTGCCAGCAGCCGACAGGGACTATCATTGGGAAAACTGTTTTTT.

This chain uses TRBV28 with TRBJ1-1, with a possible D match to TRBD1 (6 bases). Trimming took off 8 bases at V and 3 bases at J, with 16 bases between the two ends. The germline V gene encodes CDR1 MDHEN and CDR2 SYDVKM. This CDR3 region has 14 residues. The CDR3 loop is CASSQGGVYTEAFF. CDR3 DNA: TGTGCCAGCTCTCAAGGGGGGGTTTACACTGAAGCTTTCTTT.

J is TRBJ2-7 and V is TRBV28; TRBD2 agrees at 10 bases. Germline V gene sequence: CDR1 MDHEN, CDR2 SYDVKM. The CDR3 loop spans 17 amino acids. V lost 5 bases to trimming and J lost 2 bases; unmatched junction nucleotides: 12. The CDR3 coding sequence is TGTGCCAGCAGTCTAGAGGTTTTCACTAGCGGGACCTACGAGCAGTACTTC. It specifies CASSLEVFTSGTYEQYF.

This sequence joins TRBV10-2 and TRBJ1-6, with 7 bases identical to TRBD1. V was pared by 9 bases and J by 9 bases, with 17 bases of the junction left unmatched. CDR3 length: 16 residues. Germline V gives CDR1 WSHSY, CDR2 SAAADI. CDR3 nucleotide sequence: TGCGCCAGTCAGTGGGGTACAGGGGCCCAGACTTCACCCCTCCACTTT. Protein product: CASQWGTGAQTSPLHF.

This sequence joins TRBV7-2 and TRBJ1-3, with D hard to call. CDR3 length: 16 amino acids. The germline CDR1 and CDR2 sequences are SGHTA and FQGNSA. The V gene lost 3 bases and the J gene lost 4 bases, with 16 bases spanning the gap. The CDR3 spells CASSFAQLESGNTIYF. The CDR3 DNA is TGTGCCAGCAGCTTTGCCCAACTCGAATCCGGAAACACCATATATTTT.